A selection of T cell receptor beta chains follows, all from one sample in a study of OX40 agonist ivuxolimab in advanced cancers. Assay: immunoSEQ multiplex PCR; the TCRdb copy retains only in-frame clones and omits some. The sample holds 65,000 to 90,000 clones, 91% seen once. Sequenced here: CD4+ or CD8+ T cells sorted from blood, sampled in a trial of the OX40 agonist ivuxolimab. These receptors originate from an adult with an advanced solid tumor such as melanoma, head and neck, liver or kidney cancer. CDR3s include the opening cysteine and the closing phenylalanine or tryptophan. The D gene is left open where the match is weak. Rows may omit the clone size; those that give it use once, few, many or a size class.

>TRBV7-7|TRBJ2-2|-|-
CASTVGEASGELFF
TGTGCTAGCACCGTGGGCGAGGCTTCAGGGGAGCTGTTTTTT
>TRBV28|TRBJ2-7|-|TRBD1
CASGPGTVHEQYF
TGTGCCAGCGGACCCGGGACAGTGCACGAGCAGTACTTC
>TRBV2|TRBJ1-1|-|-
CASRGIGGRTEAFF
TGTGCCAGCAGGGGAATCGGGGGGCGGACTGAAGCTTTCTTT
>TRBV9|TRBJ2-1|-|-
CASSPNWGGGEQFF
TGTGCCAGCAGCCCAAATTGGGGAGGCGGCGAGCAGTTCTTC
>TRBV30|TRBJ1-1|-|-
CAWSLYTEAFF
TGTGCCTGGAGTCTTTACACTGAAGCTTTCTTT
>TRBV7-9|TRBJ2-3|-|-
CASSPGTDTQYF
TGTGCCAGCAGCCCCGGCACAGATACGCAGTATTTT
>TRBV18|TRBJ2-7|-|-
CASSPLGDYEQYF
TGTGCCAGCTCACCATTAGGGGACTACGAGCAGTACTTC
>TRBV18|TRBJ2-3|-|TRBD1
CASSPRGQGATDTQYF
TGTGCCAGCTCACCACGGGGACAGGGGGCCACAGATACGCAGTATTTT
>TRBV18|TRBJ2-2|once|-
CASSPPGQSRGTGELFF
TGTGCCAGCTCACCACCGGGTCAGTCTCGAGGGACCGGGGAGCTGTTTTTT
>TRBV6-5|TRBJ1-2|-|-
CASRAGSNYGYTF
TGTGCCAGCAGGGCAGGGTCTAACTATGGCTACACCTTC
>TRBV28|TRBJ2-1|-|TRBD1
CASKGASYNEQFF
TGTGCCAGCAAGGGGGCATCCTACAATGAGCAGTTCTTC
>TRBV30|TRBJ2-2|-|-
CAWLAPFTGELFF
TGTGCCTGGCTCGCGCCGTTTACCGGGGAGCTGTTTTTT
>TRBV7-2|TRBJ2-3|-|-
CASSLAPTDTQYF
TGTGCCAGCAGCTTAGCCCCCACAGATACGCAGTATTTT
>TRBV7-2|TRBJ2-2|once|-
CASSLMTQPGELFF
TGTGCCAGCAGCTTAATGACCCAGCCAGGGGAGCTGTTTTTT
>TRBV28|TRBJ2-6|-|-
CASSLTIEGANVLTF
TGTGCCAGCAGTCTGACCATTGAGGGGGCCAACGTCCTGACTTTC
>TRBV11-3|TRBJ2-2|-|-
CASSPGGRLDWFDTGELFF
TGTGCCAGCAGCCCAGGGGGGAGACTGGATTGGTTTGACACCGGGGAGCTGTTTTTT
>TRBV28|TRBJ1-4|-|-
CASRLPGATNEKLFF
TGTGCCAGCAGACTTCCAGGTGCAACTAATGAAAAACTGTTTTTT
>TRBV7-9|TRBJ1-1|few|TRBD1
CASLTGVSTEAFF
TGTGCCAGCTTGACAGGGGTGTCCACTGAAGCTTTCTTT
>TRBV11-2|TRBJ2-5|once|-
CASSLAGRVETQYF
TGTGCCAGCAGCCTCGCGGGACGGGTAGAGACCCAGTACTTC
>TRBV19|TRBJ2-7|-|-
CASSLSPGNEQYF
TGTGCCAGTAGTCTCTCCCCAGGTAACGAGCAGTACTTC
>TRBV7-2|TRBJ2-7|-|TRBD2
CASRPGTSSYEQYF
TGTGCCAGCAGGCCCGGGACTAGCTCCTACGAGCAGTACTTC
>TRBV5-1|TRBJ2-2|-|TRBD2
CASSVLAGGAGELFF
TGCGCCAGCAGCGTACTAGCGGGAGGGGCCGGGGAGCTGTTTTTT
>TRBV21-1|TRBJ1-1|-|-
CASSKAQTGSVTEAFF
TGTGCCAGCAGCAAAGCCCAGACAGGGTCGGTCACTGAAGCTTTCTTT
>TRBV29-1|TRBJ2-2|-|-
CSVMQNTGELFF
TGCAGCGTTATGCAGAACACCGGGGAGCTGTTTTTT
>TRBV28|TRBJ2-7|-|TRBD1
CASSLPGQVGSYEQYF
TGTGCCAGCAGTCTGCCGGGACAGGTGGGCTCCTACGAGCAGTACTTC
>TRBV7-2|TRBJ1-2|-|-
CASSLIRVYGYGYTF
TGTGCCAGCAGCTTAATCCGGGTTTATGGCTATGGCTACACCTTC
>TRBV28|TRBJ2-7|-|TRBD2
CASTTLGGNSYEQYF
TGTGCCAGCACAACCCTGGGGGGGAACTCCTACGAGCAGTACTTC
>TRBV5-4|TRBJ2-1|-|TRBD1
CASSTGTGRFNEQFF
TGTGCCAGCAGCACCGGGACAGGTCGCTTCAATGAGCAGTTCTTC
>TRBV6-5|TRBJ1-1|-|-
CASRQGWTEAFF
TGTGCCAGCCGGCAGGGGTGGACTGAAGCTTTCTTT
>TRBV6-1|TRBJ2-7|-|-
CASRARASYEQYF
TGTGCCAGCCGGGCCCGGGCCTCCTACGAGCAGTACTTC
>TRBV10-3|TRBJ1-2|-|TRBD1
CACKGQGSNYGYTF
TGTGCCTGCAAGGGACAGGGCTCTAACTATGGCTACACCTTC
>TRBV11-2|TRBJ2-3|-|TRBD2
CASSAGLAGGTDAQYF
TGTGCCAGCAGCGCCGGACTAGCGGGGGGCACAGATGCGCAGTATTTT
>TRBV29-1|TRBJ2-1|once|-
CSVWDGSSYNEQFF
TGCAGCGTGTGGGACGGTAGCTCCTACAATGAGCAGTTCTTC
>TRBV2|TRBJ1-1|few|-
CATRGALHTEAFF
TGTGCCACCAGAGGTGCGTTGCACACTGAAGCTTTCTTT
>TRBV27|TRBJ1-4|-|-
CASSLGPNEKLFF
TGTGCCAGCAGTCTGGGGCCTAATGAAAAACTGTTTTTT
>TRBV7-8|TRBJ2-1|-|-
CASSHDTYLHNEQFF
TGTGCCAGCAGCCACGACACCTACTTACACAATGAGCAGTTCTTC
>TRBV1|TRBJ1-2|-|-
CTSSHSGGSYGYTF
TGCACCAGCAGCCACTCAGGGGGAAGCTATGGCTACACCTTC
>TRBV6-6|TRBJ2-7|-|TRBD1
CASSYRDRGFYEQYF
TGTGCCAGCAGTTACCGGGACAGGGGGTTCTACGAGCAGTACTTC
>TRBV5-1|TRBJ2-1|-|TRBD2
CASSSQGGSGNEQFF
TGCGCCAGCAGCTCCCAGGGCGGTAGCGGGAATGAGCAGTTCTTC
>TRBV11-2|TRBJ2-7|-|TRBD2
CASSLTSGASYEQYF
TGTGCCAGCAGCTTGACTAGCGGGGCATCCTACGAGCAGTACTTC
>TRBV19|TRBJ2-5|-|TRBD2
CASSPAGGETQYF
TGTGCCAGTAGTCCGGCGGGAGGTGAGACCCAGTACTTC
>TRBV28|TRBJ2-7|-|TRBD2
CASSPGLAGVGQYF
TGTGCCAGCAGTCCCGGACTAGCGGGAGTCGGGCAGTACTTC